The 5 T cell receptor beta chains presented below share a single source sample, sequenced in a study of T-cell memory formation after mild COVID-19. Each CDR3 protein gets one entry after TCRdb re-called the 5' RACE reads with MiXCR. The repertoire holds about 560,000 distinct CDR3 sequences, 15% to 20% seen once, with 8.1% in the top ten. Sequencing input: PBMCs or a T cell subset sorted from them (not recorded which). Receptors originate from an adult woman who had mild COVID-19 (a few samples of this study predate the infection). Cell type and time point are not known.

The chain links TRBV5-6 to TRBJ2-1; D is tentatively TRBD1 or TRBD2 (5 bases each). The length of the CDR3 is 17 residues. V dropped 4 bases and J dropped 4 bases, with 21 bases sitting between them. CDR1 is SGHDT and CDR2 is YYEEEE in the germline V gene. This CDR3 reads CASSLNVGTKSYNEQFF. Here the CDR3 DNA reads TGTGCCAGCAGCCTCAACGTTGGGACGAAAAGTTACAATGAGCAGTTCTTC.

Points on this clonotype: A read error may explain this, as a much larger clone is one base away. The chain uses TRBV7-9 and TRBJ1-1; D is ambiguous. CDR1 is SEHNR, CDR2 FQNEAQ, per germline (reference sequence). The CDR3 consists of 11 residues. V lost 2 bases and J lost 7, with 5 bases in between. The CDR3 reads CASSLKIEAFF. The CDR3, as DNA: TGTGCCAGCAGCTTAAAAATTGAAGCTTTCTTT. Full variable domain (remainder filled in from reference TRBV7-9 and TRBJ1-1): DTGVSQNPRHKITKRGQNVTFRCDPISEHNRLYWYRQTLGQGPEFLTYFQNEAQLEKSRLLSDRFSAERPKGSFSTLEIQRTEQGDSAMYLCASSLKIEAFFGQGTRLTVV.

The chain is built from TRBV2 and TRBJ2-1, with TRBD1 matching over 9 bases. The germline V gene encodes CDR1 SNHLY and CDR2 FYNNEI. Trimming took 7 bases from V and 8 from J; bases not matched to a gene: 15. The CDR3 runs 16 residues. CDR3 sequence (DNA): TGTGCCAGCATATTGGGACAGGGCCCGCCTGGAGATGAGCAGTTCTTC. Protein: CASILGQGPPGDEQFF. The variable domain in full, with the rest retrieved from reference TRBV2 and TRBJ2-1, is EPEVTQTPSHQVTQMGQEVILRCVPISNHLYFYWYRQILGQKVEFLVSFYNNEISEKSEIFDDQFSVERPDGSNFTLKIRSTKLEDSAMYFCASILGQGPPGDEQFFGPGTRLTVL.

This clonotype came up a few times. V is TRBV4-1 and J is TRBJ2-1; D is perhaps TRBD1 (6 bases). This CDR3 region has 17 residues. With 2 bases removed from V and 4 bases from J, the gap between germline ends came to 18 bases. Per the germline V gene, CDR1 is MGHRA and CDR2 is YSYEKL. The CDR3 coding sequence is TGCGCCAGCAGCCAACCGATCCGGGACATCATATACAATGAGCAGTTCTTC. This gives the protein CASSQPIRDIIYNEQFF.

There are a few counts of this clonotype. The chain uses TRBV10-3 and TRBJ2-7; 10 bases align to TRBD2. With V trimmed by 0 bases and J by 3 bases, 2 bases remained unmatched. The V gene's germline CDR1 is ENHRY and CDR2 SYGVKD. The CDR3 extends over 15 amino acids. The CDR3 DNA reads TGTGCCATCAGTGAGTCACTAGCGGGAAACTACGAGCAGTACTTC. Its protein product is CAISESLAGNYEQYF.